The TCR beta chain under discussion was sequenced for a study of CD8 T cells in ankylosing spondylitis. Study results and caveats: A motif of under 10 highly homologous TCR beta variants was seen as apparently characteristic of ankylosing spondylitis blood.

TCRdb reprocessed the 5' RACE reads with MiXCR, giving one entry per CDR3 protein. Of 220,000 or so distinct CDR3 sequences in the sample, 10% to 13% are singletons; the top ten hold about a fifth. A note on this clonotype: Its antigen is as yet unknown.

The germline V and J ends were trimmed by 7 bases and 8 bases, with 23 bases remaining between them. This CDR3 comprises 15 residues. The J gene is TRBJ1-2, the V gene TRBV12-3 or TRBV12-4, with D possibly matching TRBD1 (6 bases). The sequence derives from a male donor with ankylosing spondylitis or in good health (not recorded which). Source material: blood, either unsorted or a sorted T cell fraction (not recorded which). CDR3 protein: CASTDDRDTRGGYTF. CDR3 coding DNA: TGTGCCAGCACCGACGACCGGGATACCAGGGGAGGCTACACCTTC.